This section outlines one TCR beta chain sequence together with its context. Its antigen is unidentified. Every donor, a Caucasian adult, lived in Nashville, Tennessee. In the CD4+ fraction, cells were divided into CD45RA+ naive and CD45RA-negative memory subsets. This record comes from a study of shared clonotypes between healthy human individuals. Study outcomes and limitations: The rarefaction results pointed to incomplete sorted-subset sequencing despite large depth. The low donor count limited represented genetic and exposure-history diversity.

V gave up 0 bases and J gave up 0 bases, with 10 bases separating them. The length of the CDR3 is 16 residues. In germline, CDR1 is SGHKS, CDR2 YYEKEE (reference sequence). Data came from immunoSEQ multiplex PCR; TCRdb stores just in-frame clones and leaves some out. The sample includes more than 1.2 million clones, 97% to 99% of them seen just once. Sequencing was performed on naive CD4+ T cells sorted from blood. Subset indicated: CD45RA+ positively selected. The source is a man aged 25 to 45 in good health. The chain uses TRBV5-5 and TRBJ2-1; D uncertain. The CDR3 DNA is TGTGCCAGCAGCTTGGGGCAGGTCAGCTCCTACAATGAGCAGTTCTTC. Translating gives CASSLGQVSSYNEQFF.